This is a list of T cell receptor beta chains from one sample in a study of Ad26.COV2.S vaccination and SARS-CoV-2 variants. Only in-frame clones appear in the TCRdb table, and some are missing; sequencing was by immunoSEQ multiplex PCR. Here the sample spans roughly 320,000 clones, 70% to 90% being singletons. Sequenced here: peripheral blood, sampled in a trial of Ad26.COV2.S vaccine versus placebo. These receptors all stem from a person aged 18-65 years who received the Ad26.COV2.S COVID-19 vaccine or a placebo. Both conserved end residues are trimmed from each CDR3. A D gene is named only where the DNA matches it firmly.

>-|TRBJ2-6|14|TRBV9
ASSYQRESGANVLT
>-|TRBJ2-3|11|TRBV6-1
ASSEAHRYTQY
>-|TRBJ1-3|12|TRBV5-1
ASSLYSGGNTIY
>-|TRBJ1-2|11|TRBV6-6
ASSYSSSYGYT
>-|TRBJ2-2|16|TRBV3-1/TRBV3-2
ASSQDQGRGINTGELF
>-|TRBJ1-4|14|TRBV5-4
ASSLGAGNFNEKLF
>-|TRBJ2-1|11|TRBV19
ASSRGGLNEQF
>-|TRBJ2-3|10|TRBV9
ASSASGDTQY
>-|TRBJ1-5|11|TRBV28
ASRRGVRQPQH
>TRBD1|TRBJ2-1|13|TRBV5-1
ASSLGGGEGNEQF
>-|TRBJ1-3|12|TRBV29-1
SVGPRGAGNTIY